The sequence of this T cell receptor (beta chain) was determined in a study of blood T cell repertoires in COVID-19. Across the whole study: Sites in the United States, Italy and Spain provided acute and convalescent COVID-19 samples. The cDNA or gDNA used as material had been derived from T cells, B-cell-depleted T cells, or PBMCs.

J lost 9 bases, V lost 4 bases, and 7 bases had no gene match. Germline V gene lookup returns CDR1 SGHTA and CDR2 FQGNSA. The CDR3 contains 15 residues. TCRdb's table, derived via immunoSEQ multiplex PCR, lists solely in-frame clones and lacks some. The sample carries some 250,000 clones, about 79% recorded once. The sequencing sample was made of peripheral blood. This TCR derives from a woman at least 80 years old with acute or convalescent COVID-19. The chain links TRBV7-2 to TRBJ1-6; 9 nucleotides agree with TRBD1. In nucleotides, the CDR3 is TGTGCCAGCAGCTCCCCGGGACAGGGTCGTTCACCCCTCCACTTT. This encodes CASSSPGQGRSPLHF.